Each of the 32 T cell receptor beta chains below was sequenced from the same sample in a study of OX40 agonist ivuxolimab in advanced cancers. The repertoire was sequenced with immunoSEQ multiplex PCR; TCRdb's copy has only in-frame clones and lacks some. The data show about 58,000 clones, around 79% seen once. The sequencing here drew on CD4+ or CD8+ T cells sorted from blood, taken in a trial of the OX40 agonist ivuxolimab. Every receptor here comes from an adult with an advanced solid tumor such as melanoma, head and neck, liver or kidney cancer.

This clone is deemed medium-sized. The chain has TRBV18 and TRBJ2-1; 10 bases map to TRBD2. With V trimmed by 5 bases and J by 8 bases, 9 bases remained unmatched. The CDR3 has 15 amino acids. Germline values: CDR1 KGHSH, CDR2 LQKENI. The CDR3 DNA sequence: TGTGCCAGCTCAGCCTCAGCGGGGGGGCTGGATGAGCAGTTCTTC. This sequence encodes CASSASAGGLDEQFF.

The rearrangement joins TRBV15 to TRBJ2-5; 11 bases are shared with TRBD2. The CDR3 has 15 amino acids. CDR1 and CDR2 (germline): LNHNV, YYDKDF (reference sequence). V shed 5 bases and J 5 bases; nucleotides not matched to a gene: 7. CDR3 DNA sequence: TGTGCCACCAGCGGTAGCGGGGGGGCCCTTGAGACCCAGTACTTC. Translating gives CATSGSGGALETQYF.

The V gene is TRBV11-3, the J gene TRBJ2-1; TRBD2 matches at 12 bases. J was trimmed by 4 bases and V by 8 bases; bases with no gene match: 12. Germline values: CDR1 SGHNT, CDR2 YENEEA. The CDR3 extends over 17 amino acids. The CDR3 nucleotides are TGTGCCAGCTGCGGACTAGCGGGACCAAGGGGTTACAATGAGCAGTTCTTC. This codes for CASCGLAGPRGYNEQFF.

The rearrangement uses TRBV9 and TRBJ1-4, with D perhaps matching TRBD1 (5 bases). V was shortened by 1 base and J by 6 bases, with 10 bases between the two germline ends. The CDR3 length is 14 residues. In germline, CDR1 is SGDLS, CDR2 YYNGEE. CDR3 nucleotides: TGTGCCAGCAGCGTAAGTCAGGGCGATGAAAAACTGTTTTTT. As protein: CASSVSQGDEKLFF.

Only one count was recorded for this clone. The chain has TRBV10-1 and TRBJ2-1; 11 nucleotides agree with TRBD2. Germline loops: CDR1 WNHNN, CDR2 SYGVQD (reference sequence). The CDR3 loop spans 15 amino acids. Trimming took 3 bases from V and 5 from J; bases not matched to a gene: 3. The CDR3 sequence is CASSEGTSGNNEQFF. Here the CDR3 DNA reads TGCGCCAGCAGTGAAGGGACTAGCGGCAACAATGAGCAGTTCTTC.

This chain uses TRBV2 with TRBJ1-1; no definite D call. CDR1 is SNHLY and CDR2 is FYNNEI in the germline V gene. The CDR3 length is 13 residues. V lost 4 bases and J lost 6, with 12 bases in between. The CDR3 is CASSGTPNSEAFF. In DNA form, the CDR3 reads TGTGCCAGCAGTGGAACACCGAATTCTGAAGCTTTCTTT.

This chain connects TRBV27 to TRBJ1-4, with D tentatively TRBD1 (5 bases). The CDR3 has 13 residues. V gave up 8 bases and J gave up 6 bases, with 13 bases separating them. Germline values: CDR1 MNHEY, CDR2 SMNVEV (reference sequence). The CDR3 loop is CASVPGCDEKLFF. The CDR3 coding sequence is TGTGCCAGCGTACCAGGGTGTGATGAAAAACTGTTTTTT.

This rearrangement joins TRBV6-5 to TRBJ2-3; 11 bases are shared with TRBD2. From germline, CDR1 is MNHEY and CDR2 SVGAGI. The trim removed 4 bases at V and 2 bases at J, leaving 5 bases unmatched. CDR3 length: 16 amino acids. CDR3 in amino acids: CASSSGTSGYTDTQYF. The CDR3 coding sequence is TGTGCCAGCAGTTCCGGGACTAGCGGCTACACAGATACGCAGTATTTT.

This clone has more than one count but fewer than ten. The chain uses TRBV10-3 and TRBJ1-4, with D uncertain. This CDR3 has 12 amino acids. V was shortened by 1 base and J by 10 bases, with 7 bases between the two germline ends. Germline CDR1 is ENHRY and CDR2 is SYGVKD. As DNA, the CDR3 is TGTGCCATCAGTGAGTACACGCGAAAACTGTTTTTT. Its translation: CAISEYTRKLFF.

This clone was observed a few times. V and J are TRBV30 and TRBJ1-1; tentative D call: TRBD1 (6 bases). Deletions cut 2 bases from V and 3 bases from J, with 13 bases between. The CDR3 is 14 residues long. Germline V lookup: CDR1 GTSNPN, CDR2 SVGIG (reference sequence). The CDR3 sequence is CAWSRTGLDTEAFF. The DNA of the CDR3 is TGTGCCTGGAGTCGCACAGGGTTGGACACTGAAGCTTTCTTT. Full variable domain (outside the CDR3, taken from reference TRBV30 and TRBJ1-1): SQTIHQWPATLVQPVGSPLSLECTVEGTSNPNLYWYRQAAGRGLQLLFYSVGIGQISSEVPQNLSASRPQDRQFILSSKKLLLSDSGFYLCAWSRTGLDTEAFFGQGTRLTVV.

The rearrangement links TRBV29-1 to TRBJ2-5, with 9 bases fitting TRBD1. The CDR3 covers 13 residues. Germline loops: CDR1 SQVTM, CDR2 ANQGSEA. Trimming cost V 7 bases and J 5 bases; bases outside gene matches: 8. The DNA of the CDR3 is TGCAGCGCCTCCGGGACAGGGAGGGAGACCCAGTACTTC. Encoded protein: CSASGTGRETQYF. Filled out from reference TRBV29-1 and TRBJ2-5, the complete variable domain reads SAVISQKPSRDICQRGTSLTIQCQVDSQVTMMFWYRQQPGQSLTLIATANQGSEATYESGFVIDKFPISRPNLTFSTLTVSNMSPEDSSIYLCSASGTGRETQYFGPGTRLLVL.

This sequence joins TRBV10-3 and TRBJ2-7; 8 nucleotides align to TRBD1. CDR1 is ENHRY, CDR2 SYGVKD, per germline. This CDR3 spans 13 amino acids. The V and J ends lost 2 bases and 3 bases, in that order; junction bases with no gene match: 0. The CDR3 is CAISEGQGYEQYF. The DNA for the CDR3 is TGTGCCATCAGTGAGGGACAGGGCTACGAGCAGTACTTC.

V gene TRBV7-2 combines with J gene TRBJ2-7; D is uncertain. V dropped 1 base and J dropped 0 bases, with 10 bases sitting between them. CDR1 is SGHTA and CDR2 is FQGNSA in the germline V gene. The CDR3 sequence is 15 residues long. The CDR3, as DNA: TGTGCCAGCAGCTTAGGTGTGCGAAACTCCTACGAGCAGTACTTC. Translating it yields CASSLGVRNSYEQYF.

The rearrangement links TRBV10-3 to TRBJ2-5, with 9 bases lining up with TRBD1. Matching the DNA end better, TRBJ2-7 makes the J call doubtful. Germline CDR1 and CDR2: ENHRY and SYGVKD. The CDR3 runs 15 residues. CDR3: CAIRSETGGRYEQYF. The CDR3 bases are TGTGCCATCAGGTCCGAAACAGGGGGCCGGTACGAGCAGTACTTC.

The chain has TRBV7-9 and TRBJ2-1; possible D gene TRBD1, 5 bases. Between the trimmed V and J ends, which lost 7 bases and 3 bases, there was a span of 13 bases. The CDR3 extends over 14 amino acids. Germline V lookup: CDR1 SEHNR, CDR2 FQNEAQ (reference sequence). CDR3 region: CASNIRVDYNEQFF. CDR3 DNA: TGTGCCAGCAATATCAGGGTCGACTACAATGAGCAGTTCTTC.

V and J are TRBV19 and TRBJ2-7; 10 positions agree with TRBD1. Germline loops: CDR1 LNHDA, CDR2 SQIVND (reference sequence). The CDR3 has 12 residues. V trimming: 8 bases; J trimming: 7 bases; junction bases outside the gene matches: 5. The DNA of the CDR3 is TGTGCCAGTGGACGGACAGGGGGTGAGCAGTACTTC. As protein: CASGRTGGEQYF.

This clone has only a few counts. V is TRBV4-1 and J is TRBJ2-2; D is unresolved. With 1 base removed from V and 1 base from J, the gap between germline ends came to 7 bases. CDR3 length: 15 residues. Germline V CDR1 and CDR2: MGHRA, YSYEKL. The CDR3: CASSQAVQNTGELFF. The CDR3 nucleotides read TGCGCCAGCAGCCAAGCTGTGCAGAACACCGGGGAGCTGTTTTTT.

With respect to this clone: The limits of the CDR3 on the DNA are not certain, so only TCRdb's listed CDR3 is given. The rearrangement joins TRBV10-2 to TRBJ1-5. Germline V CDR1 and CDR2: WSHSY, SAAADI. 14 amino acids form the CDR3, both terminal residues included. The CDR3 protein is CASRVGLGNQPRHF.

The genes are TRBV19 and TRBJ2-4; unclear D gene. Germline-derived CDR1 and CDR2 are LNHDA and SQIVND (reference sequence). The V end was cut by 4 bases, the J end by 1 base, with 14 bases between. The length of the CDR3 is 16 residues. As DNA, the CDR3 is TGTGCCAGTAGTAATCGGTTCTCCATGGCCAAAAACATTCAGTACTTC. Residues: CASSNRFSMAKNIQYF. Combining the CDR3 with reference TRBV19 and TRBJ2-4 gives the whole variable domain DGGITQSPKYLFRKEGQNVTLSCEQNLNHDAMYWYRQDPGQGLRLIYYSQIVNDFQKGDIAEGYSVSREKKESFPLTVTSAQKNPTAFYLCASSNRFSMAKNIQYFGAGTRLSVL.

The chain uses TRBV6-5 and TRBJ2-3, with D tentatively TRBD2 (5 bases). CDR3 length equals 15 residues. V was clipped by 0 bases and J by 2 bases, with 9 bases between them. Germline CDR1 and CDR2: MNHEY and SVGAGI. CDR3 in amino acids: CASSYSRGSTDTQYF. DNA of the CDR3: TGTGCCAGCAGTTACTCGCGCGGGTCCACAGATACGCAGTATTTT.

The CDR3 DNA reads as TGTGCCAGCAGATGGCTTCTTCAGCCCCAGCATTTT. This encodes CASRWLLQPQHF. This chain joins TRBV6-6 and TRBJ1-5; no clear D. Trimming removed 6 bases at V and 6 bases at J, with 9 bases between. CDR1 is MNHNY and CDR2 is SVGAGI in the germline V gene (reference sequence). CDR3 size: 12 residues.

This clone was seen only a few times. This chain uses TRBV5-6 with TRBJ1-5; 10 bases match TRBD1. The CDR3 runs 18 residues. Germline V gene data show CDR1 as SGHDT and CDR2 as YYEEEE. Trimming cost V 2 bases and J 0 bases; bases outside gene matches: 8. CDR3 amino acids: CASSFPGTGEYSNQPQHF. CDR3 sequence (DNA): TGTGCCAGCAGCTTCCCCGGGACAGGGGAGTATAGCAATCAGCCCCAGCATTTT.

This clone was picked up a small number of times. The rearrangement uses TRBV2 and TRBJ2-1; possibly TRBD1 or TRBD2 for D (5 bases each). Germline-derived CDR1 and CDR2 are SNHLY and FYNNEI. CDR3 length: 12 residues. V gave up 6 bases and J gave up 10 bases, with 13 bases separating them. CDR3: CASRGPKIEQFF. CDR3 sequence (DNA): TGTGCCAGCAGGGGACCTAAAATCGAGCAGTTCTTC.

This clone came up a few times. CDR3 protein: CASRPNIGDGYTF. CDR3 DNA: TGTGCCAGCAGACCCAACATCGGGGATGGCTACACCTTC. The V and J genes are TRBV6-4 and TRBJ1-2, with D unresolved. Trimming removed 6 bases at V and 6 bases at J, with 14 bases between. The germline V gene has CDR1 MRHNA and CDR2 SNTAGT. The CDR3 length is 13 residues.

The V and J genes are TRBV19 and TRBJ1-3; D remains ambiguous. The CDR3 sequence is 14 residues long. The germline V and J ends were trimmed by 4 bases and 0 bases, with 7 bases remaining between them. CDR1 LNHDA and CDR2 SQIVND come from the germline V gene (reference sequence). As DNA, the CDR3 is TGTGCCAGTAGTACCTCGAGCTCTGGAAACACCATATATTTT. It encodes CASSTSSSGNTIYF.

The chain links TRBV11-1 to TRBJ2-5; 11 bases fit TRBD1. TRBJ2-7 explains the end of the DNA better; the J call may be wrong. CDR1 and CDR2 from the germline V gene are SGHAT and FQDESV (reference sequence). The CDR3 runs 15 residues. The CDR3 region is CASSLAGQGAYEQYF. As DNA, the CDR3 is TGTGCCAGCAGCTTAGCGGGACAGGGGGCCTACGAGCAGTACTTC.

The chain uses TRBV2 and TRBJ2-1, with D possibly TRBD2 on 6 matching bases. The germline CDR1 and CDR2 sequences are SNHLY and FYNNEI. Trimming left V 3 bases short and J 9 bases short, with 15 bases between. CDR3 length equals 14 residues. As DNA, the CDR3 is TGTGCCAGCAGTGAGCGGGAAGGTGTTAGTGAGCAGTTCTTC. This gives the protein CASSEREGVSEQFF.

The rearrangement uses TRBV18 and TRBJ1-1, with a possible D match to TRBD1 (5 bases). V was clipped by 6 bases and J by 5 bases, with 10 bases between them. Germline CDR1 and CDR2: KGHSH and LQKENI. This CDR3 is built from 12 residues. CDR3 in DNA: TGTGCCAGCTCTTTGGGGGAAACTGAAGCTTTCTTT. It yields the protein CASSLGETEAFF.

V gene TRBV5-4 combines with J gene TRBJ2-5; D is uncertain. CDR1 is SGHNT and CDR2 is YYREEE in the germline V gene (reference sequence). The CDR3 length is 11 residues. Between the trimmed V and J ends, which lost 0 bases and 3 bases, there was a span of 0 bases. The CDR3 sequence is CASSLEETQYF. The CDR3 DNA is TGTGCCAGCAGCTTGGAAGAGACCCAGTACTTC.

This sequence joins TRBV5-1 and TRBJ1-6; D is uncertain. CDR3 size: 14 residues. Trimming took off 3 bases at V and 6 bases at J, with 10 bases between the two ends. The germline gives CDR1 SGHRS, CDR2 YFSETQ. The CDR3 sequence: CASSYTFRNSPLHF. The CDR3 region has the DNA TGCGCCAGCAGCTACACATTCCGTAATTCACCCCTCCACTTT.

A single count supports this clone. This chain joins TRBV5-1 and TRBJ1-2; D not certain. Germline V CDR1 and CDR2: SGHRS, YFSETQ. The germline V and J ends were trimmed by 3 bases and 6 bases, with 12 bases remaining between them. The CDR3 contains 13 residues. CDR3 sequence (DNA): TGCGCCAGCAGCTCCGTCCCGGGAGATGGCTACACCTTC. Its translation is CASSSVPGDGYTF.

The gene calls are TRBV6-6 and TRBJ1-3; possible D gene TRBD1, 6 bases. Germline CDR1 MNHNY, CDR2 SVGAGI (reference sequence). There are 16 residues in the CDR3. The V end was cut by 7 bases, the J end by 2 bases, with 18 bases between. The CDR3 DNA follows: TGTGCCAGCACCCCCCGGGGACAAAGTCCTGGAAACACCATATATTTT. It translates to CASTPRGQSPGNTIYF.